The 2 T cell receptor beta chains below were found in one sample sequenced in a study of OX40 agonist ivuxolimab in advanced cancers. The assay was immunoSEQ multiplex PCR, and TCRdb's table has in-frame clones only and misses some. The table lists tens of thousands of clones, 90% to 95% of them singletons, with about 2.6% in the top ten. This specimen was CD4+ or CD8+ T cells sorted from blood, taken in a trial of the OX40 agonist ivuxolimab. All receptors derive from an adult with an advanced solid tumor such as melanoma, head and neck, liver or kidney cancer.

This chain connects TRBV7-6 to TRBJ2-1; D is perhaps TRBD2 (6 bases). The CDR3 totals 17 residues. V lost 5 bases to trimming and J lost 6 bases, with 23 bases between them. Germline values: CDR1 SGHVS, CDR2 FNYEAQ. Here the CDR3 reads CASSKKPEGRGRNEQFF. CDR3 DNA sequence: TGTGCCAGCAGCAAAAAGCCGGAGGGCCGGGGTCGCAATGAGCAGTTCTTC.

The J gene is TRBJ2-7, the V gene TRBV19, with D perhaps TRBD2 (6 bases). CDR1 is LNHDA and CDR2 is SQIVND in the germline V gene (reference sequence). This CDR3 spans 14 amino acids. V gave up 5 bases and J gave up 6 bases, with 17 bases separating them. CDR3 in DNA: TGTGCCAGTAGTCTTAGGTCAGAGGGAGGCGAGCAGTACTTC. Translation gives CASSLRSEGGEQYF.